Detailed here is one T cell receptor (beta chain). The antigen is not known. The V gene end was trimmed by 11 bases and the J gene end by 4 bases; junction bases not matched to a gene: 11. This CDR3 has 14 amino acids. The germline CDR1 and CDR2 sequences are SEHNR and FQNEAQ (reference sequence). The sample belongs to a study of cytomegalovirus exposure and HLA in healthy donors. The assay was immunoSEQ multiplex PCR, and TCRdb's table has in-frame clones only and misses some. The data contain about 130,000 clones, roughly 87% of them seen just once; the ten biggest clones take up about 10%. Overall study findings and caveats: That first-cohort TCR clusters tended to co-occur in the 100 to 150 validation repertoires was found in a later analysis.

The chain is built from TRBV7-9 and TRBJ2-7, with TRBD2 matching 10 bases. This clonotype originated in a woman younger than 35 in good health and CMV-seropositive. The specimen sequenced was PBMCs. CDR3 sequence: CASRGVAGGYEQYF. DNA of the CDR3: TGTGCCTCCCGAGGGGTAGCGGGGGGATACGAGCAGTACTTC.